This passage covers 23 T cell receptor beta chains from one sample sequenced in a study of vaccination effects on CD4 cells after COVID-19. In the ViraFEST assay, antigen-specific CD4+ clonotypes were identified by expansion after peptide-pool stimulation. After roughly 10 days in culture, the CD4+ T cells were isolated. Testing of the vaccine recipients showed negative nucleocapsid antibodies and no prior SARS-CoV-2 infection. Sequencing was performed with immunoSEQ multiplex PCR; in TCRdb, only in-frame clones are kept and a portion is missing. In the table there are 60,000 to 65,000 clones, about 79% of which are singletons. These receptors' targets are unknown. The sequencing used CD4+ T cells from PBMCs cultured with HCoV-OC43 spike peptides, collected before COVID-19 vaccination. The subset: HCoV-OC43 spike overlapping peptide pool stimulation. These receptors were collected from a human donor who received a COVID-19 vaccine.

The V and J genes are TRBV2 and TRBJ2-7, with 9 nucleotides matching TRBD1. Germline CDR1 and CDR2: SNHLY and FYNNEI. J gave up 1 base and V 6 bases, and 1 base lay outside the gene matches. The CDR3 loop spans 13 amino acids. The CDR3 sequence is CASRGTGSYEQYV. In DNA, the CDR3 is TGTGCCAGCAGAGGGACAGGGTCCTACGAGCAGTACGTC.

V gene TRBV19 combines with J gene TRBJ1-6, with D possibly being TRBD1 (6 bases). The germline CDR1 and CDR2 sequences are LNHDA and SQIVND (reference sequence). The ends were cut back, 10 bases at V and 8 bases at J, with 24 bases in the middle. The CDR3 length is 16 residues. The CDR3: CATDKGRGKADSPLHF. Written as DNA, the CDR3 is TGTGCCACCGACAAAGGGAGGGGGAAAGCCGATTCACCCCTCCACTTT.

The rearrangement joins TRBV4-1 to TRBJ1-1; D remains unclear. The CDR3 is made up of 14 amino acids. V was shortened by 4 bases and J by 0 bases, with 9 bases between the two germline ends. Germline V lookup: CDR1 MGHRA, CDR2 YSYEKL. CDR3 residues: CASSRGRLNTEAFF. CDR3 nucleotide sequence: TGCGCCAGCAGCCGCGGGCGGCTGAACACTGAAGCTTTCTTT.

V is TRBV6-5 and J is TRBJ2-4; unclear D gene. The CDR3 loop spans 14 amino acids. Trimming pared 2 bases from V and 3 bases from J, leaving 8 bases between. CDR1 MNHEY and CDR2 SVGAGI come from the germline V gene. CDR3 region: CASSYGDDKNIQYF. CDR3 sequence (DNA): TGTGCCAGCAGTTACGGGGATGACAAAAACATTCAGTACTTC.

This chain uses TRBV3-1 (or the pseudogene TRBV3-2) with TRBJ1-2; 7 bases map to TRBD1. V trimming: 4 bases; J trimming: 2 bases; junction bases outside the gene matches: 10. CDR3 length equals 16 residues. Germline CDR1 is LGHDT and CDR2 is YNNKEL (reference sequence). The DNA for the CDR3 is TGTGCCAGCAGCCCCAGAGGGACAGTCGGAAACTATGGCTACACCTTC. Translated: CASSPRGTVGNYGYTF.

The chain couples TRBV6-5 to TRBJ2-5, with D perhaps matching TRBD1 or TRBD2 (5 bases each). The length of the CDR3 is 13 residues. In germline, CDR1 is MNHEY, CDR2 SVGAGI. The V gene lost 0 bases and the J gene lost 5 bases, with 7 bases spanning the gap. CDR3 nucleotides: TGTGCCAGCAGTTACTCATGGGGGGAGACCCAGTACTTC. Translation gives CASSYSWGETQYF.

The chain joins TRBV4-3 to TRBJ1-3; weak D call: TRBD1 (5 bases). Deletions cut 4 bases from V and 0 bases from J, with 7 bases between. The CDR3 length is 14 residues. From germline, CDR1 is LGHNA and CDR2 YSLEER. The CDR3 DNA reads as TGCGCCAGCAGCCTCGACAGCTCTGGAAACACCATATATTTT. As protein: CASSLDSSGNTIYF.

Here the CDR3 DNA reads TGTGCCAGCAGTGAAAGAGGGCGCGACTCTGGAAACACCATATATTTT. Amino acids: CASSERGRDSGNTIYF. The chain couples TRBV6-1 to TRBJ1-3; D gene ambiguous. The V end was cut by 2 bases, the J end by 0 bases, with 11 bases between. Germline lookup yields CDR1 MNHNS and CDR2 SASEGT. The CDR3 has 16 residues.

The chain joins TRBV11-2 to TRBJ1-2; 7 bases match TRBD1. CDR1 and CDR2 from the germline V gene are SGHAT and FQNNGV. The CDR3 covers 16 residues. V was pared by 3 bases and J by 0 bases, with 7 bases of the junction left unmatched. In DNA, the CDR3 is TGTGCCAGCAGCTTGGGACAGCCCCCCACTAACTATGGCTACACCTTC. It specifies CASSLGQPPTNYGYTF.

The V and J genes are TRBV11-3 and TRBJ1-1; possibly TRBD1 for D (5 bases). Per the germline V gene, CDR1 is SGHNT and CDR2 is YENEEA. This CDR3 spans 13 amino acids. The germline V and J ends were trimmed by 1 base and 11 bases, with 14 bases remaining between them. CDR3 sequence reads: CASSLGPLGVAFF. The CDR3 DNA sequence: TGTGCCAGCAGCTTAGGCCCCCTGGGGGTCGCTTTCTTT.

V is TRBV12-3 or TRBV12-4 and J is TRBJ1-2; unclear D gene. V was cut by 3 bases and J by 8 bases, with 13 bases left in between. This CDR3 has 13 residues. DNA for the CDR3: TGTGCCAGCAGTTTCTCGGGGAATCGGGGCTACACCTTC. This encodes CASSFSGNRGYTF.

The gene calls are TRBV7-9 and TRBJ2-5, with 13 bases aligning to TRBD2. V lost 5 bases, J lost 5 bases, and 5 bases stayed unmatched. CDR1 is SEHNR, CDR2 FQNEAQ, per germline (reference sequence). The CDR3 extends over 15 amino acids. DNA of the CDR3: TGTGCCAGCAGCCCCGGACTAGCGGGGGTGGAGACCCAGTACTTC. The encoded protein is CASSPGLAGVETQYF.

The gene calls are TRBV10-2 and TRBJ2-7; TRBD1 might be the D (5 bases). Germline-derived CDR1 and CDR2 are WSHSY and SAAADI. V was clipped by 5 bases and J by 7 bases, with 15 bases between them. The CDR3 contains 13 residues. CDR3 sequence: CASSPSTVGEQYV. CDR3 DNA: TGCGCCAGCAGTCCGTCGACAGTCGGTGAGCAGTACGTC.

The V and J genes are TRBV19 and TRBJ1-1; D gene unclear. The germline V gene encodes CDR1 LNHDA and CDR2 SQIVND (reference sequence). Deletions cut 3 bases from V and 0 bases from J, with 8 bases between. The length of the CDR3 is 14 residues. CDR3 DNA sequence: TGTGCCAGTAGTATGAGGAACGTGAACACTGAAGCTTTCTTT. It is translated as CASSMRNVNTEAFF.

This chain joins TRBV18 and TRBJ1-2, with 7 nucleotides matching TRBD1. Trimming removed 1 base from V and 2 bases from J; junction bases left unmatched: 10. Germline V lookup: CDR1 KGHSH, CDR2 LQKENI. The CDR3 length is 17 residues. The DNA for the CDR3 is TGTGCCAGCTCACCACTTCAACAGGGGTCATCGAACTATGGCTACACCTTC. It encodes CASSPLQQGSSNYGYTF.

This chain uses TRBV29-1 with TRBJ1-1; 7 nucleotides align to TRBD1. V dropped 5 bases and J dropped 4; count of bases not matched to a gene: 1. The CDR3 contains 11 residues. The germline CDR1 and CDR2 sequences are SQVTM and ANQGSEA. The chain's CDR3 is CSVRTGTEAFF. CDR3 bases: TGCAGCGTTAGGACAGGCACTGAAGCTTTCTTT. The complete variable domain, with remaining parts taken from reference TRBV29-1 and TRBJ1-1, reads SAVISQKPSRDICQRGTSLTIQCQVDSQVTMMFWYRQQPGQSLTLIATANQGSEATYESGFVIDKFPISRPNLTFSTLTVSNMSPEDSSIYLCSVRTGTEAFFGQGTRLTVV.

The rearrangement joins TRBV2 to TRBJ2-4, with 10 bases lining up with TRBD1. The germline gives CDR1 SNHLY, CDR2 FYNNEI. The CDR3 contains 15 residues. The V and J ends lost 9 bases and 2 bases, in that order; junction bases with no gene match: 7. The CDR3 loop is CASIRTGGTKNIQYF. CDR3 nucleotide sequence: TGTGCCAGTATAAGGACAGGGGGTACCAAAAACATTCAGTACTTC.

The V call is TRBV2, the J call TRBJ1-5, with TRBD1 identical over 7 bases. Germline trimming cut 6 bases from V and 0 bases from J; bases unmatched to any gene: 5. Germline V gene sequence: CDR1 SNHLY, CDR2 FYNNEI. CDR3 length: 15 amino acids. The CDR3 reads CASSPQGSSNQPQHF. CDR3 coding DNA: TGTGCCAGCAGCCCACAGGGGAGTAGCAATCAGCCCCAGCATTTT.

This clone has only a few counts. This chain links TRBV19 with TRBJ2-5; perhaps D is TRBD1 or TRBD2 (6 bases each). V gave up 4 bases and J gave up 5 bases, with 11 bases separating them. Germline loops: CDR1 LNHDA, CDR2 SQIVND (reference sequence). CDR3 length: 13 amino acids. The CDR3 DNA follows: TGTGCCAGTAGTAGACAGGCGGGGGAGACCCAGTACTTC. As protein: CASSRQAGETQYF.

The rearrangement uses TRBV18 and TRBJ1-1; D unclear. V was clipped by 1 base and J by 1 base, with 10 bases between them. There are 15 residues in the CDR3. CDR1 and CDR2 (germline): KGHSH, LQKENI. CDR3 loop: CASSPRGSWNTEAFF. The DNA of the CDR3 is TGTGCCAGCTCACCACGTGGCAGCTGGAACACTGAAGCTTTCTTT. Complete variable domain (other parts from reference TRBV18 and TRBJ1-1): NAGVMQNPRHLVRRRGQEARLRCSPMKGHSHVYWYRQLPEEGLKFMVYLQKENIIDESGMPKERFSAEFPKEGPSILRIQQVVRGDSAAYFCASSPRGSWNTEAFFGQGTRLTVV.

The table lists this clone with a few counts. V usage is TRBV6-4 and J usage is TRBJ2-1; a possible D gene is TRBD2 (5 bases). V lost 7 bases and J lost 3, with 16 bases in between. CDR1 and CDR2 (germline): MRHNA, SNTAGT. There are 15 residues in the CDR3. The CDR3 DNA is TGTGCCAGCAAGCGGCAGCCCGACGGCTACAATGAGCAGTTCTTC. Its translation: CASKRQPDGYNEQFF.

As DNA, the CDR3 is TGTGCCACCAAAGTCGGGGGGGCCACAGATACGCAGTATTTT. Its protein is CATKVGGATDTQYF. This chain connects TRBV24-1 to TRBJ2-3; 8 positions agree with TRBD2. The CDR3 extends over 14 amino acids. Germline V gives CDR1 KGHDR, CDR2 SFDVKD. J was trimmed by 2 bases and V by 8 bases; bases with no gene match: 5.

This clone was found a few times. J is TRBJ2-7 and V is TRBV14, with 11 bases aligning to TRBD1. The CDR3 is made up of 14 amino acids. The germline gives CDR1 SGHDN, CDR2 FVKESK. The trim removed 8 bases at V and 1 base at J, leaving 4 bases unmatched. The CDR3, as DNA: TGTGCCAGCCCCGGGACAGGGGGTTCCTACGAGCAGTACGTC. The encoded protein is CASPGTGGSYEQYV.